This T cell receptor (beta chain) was sequenced during a study of blood T cell repertoires in COVID-19. Looking at the study overall: From the United States, Italy and Spain came samples of acute and convalescent COVID-19. The cDNA or gDNA used as material had been derived from T cells, B-cell-depleted T cells, or PBMCs.

This CDR3 comprises 15 residues. Trimming took 3 bases from V and 7 from J, leaving 13 bases between them. Germline V lookup: CDR1 SGHTA, CDR2 FQGNSA. Profiling relied on immunoSEQ multiplex PCR, and the TCRdb table lists in-frame clones only, not all of them. Of about 350,000 clones listed, 80% to 90% are singletons. This TCR derives from a woman aged 55-70 years with COVID-19, enrolled during active disease. The sequencing sample was made of peripheral blood. The chain carries TRBV7-2 and TRBJ1-6; possible D gene TRBD1, 6 bases. CDR3 loop: CASSLRQDSNSPLHF. The CDR3 nucleotides read TGTGCCAGCAGCTTGCGACAGGATTCCAATTCACCCCTCCACTTT.